This TCR beta chain was documented in a study of cytomegalovirus exposure and HLA in healthy donors. CDR1 is MNHNY and CDR2 is SVGAGI in the germline V gene (reference sequence). This CDR3 region has 14 residues. V lost 6 bases, J lost 5 bases, and 7 bases stayed unmatched. PCR employed 60 Vbeta and 13 Jbeta primers. Sequenced by immunoSEQ multiplex PCR; TCRdb stores in-frame clones only, minus some. This sample carries about 130,000 clones, 70% to 80% of them seen once, and the ten largest clones take about 2.2%. The J gene is TRBJ2-5, the V gene TRBV6-6, with TRBD2 identical over 9 bases. The sample consisted of PBMCs. The origin of this receptor is a man between 25 and 39 years old in good health and CMV-seronegative. CDR3 bases: TGTGCCAGCAGCAGTCTAGCGGGACGGGAGACCCAGTACTTC. As protein: CASSSLAGRETQYF.